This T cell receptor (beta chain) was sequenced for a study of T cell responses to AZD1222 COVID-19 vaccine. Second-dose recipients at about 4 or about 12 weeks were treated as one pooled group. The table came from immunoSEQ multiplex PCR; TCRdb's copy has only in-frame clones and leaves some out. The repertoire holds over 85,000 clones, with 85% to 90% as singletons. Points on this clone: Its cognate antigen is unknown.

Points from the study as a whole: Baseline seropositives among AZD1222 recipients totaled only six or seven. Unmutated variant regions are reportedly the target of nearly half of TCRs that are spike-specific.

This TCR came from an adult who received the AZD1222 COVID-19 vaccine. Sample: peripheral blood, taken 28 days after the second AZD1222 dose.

The CDR3 is CASSIFRDGEQYF. The CDR3 DNA sequence: TGTGCCAGTAGTATTTTCAGGGACGGCGAGCAGTACTTC. The rearrangement links TRBV19 to TRBJ2-7; D may match TRBD1 or TRBD2 (5 bases each). CDR1 is LNHDA, CDR2 SQIVND, per germline (reference sequence). CDR3 length equals 13 residues. V was trimmed by 3 bases and J by 6 bases, leaving 12 bases between them.